One sample yielded the 21 T cell receptor beta chains listed below, sequenced in a study of identical twins. A single record per CDR3 protein comes from TCRdb applying MiXCR to the 5' RACE reads. The sample contains around 960,000 distinct CDR3 sequences, roughly an eighth of which appear only once. These sequences were also reported in another study, on yellow fever vaccine responses in identical twins.

The sequenced sample was PBMCs. These TCRs come from a woman aged 18 to 35 in good health.

This clonotype was counted at least ten times. V gene TRBV10-3 combines with J gene TRBJ2-7, with D perhaps matching TRBD1 (5 bases). The CDR3 extends over 14 amino acids. CDR1 is ENHRY and CDR2 is SYGVKD in the germline V gene. The V gene lost 6 bases and the J gene lost 3 bases, with 15 bases spanning the gap. The CDR3 nucleotides are TGTGCCATCAGACTAAGTCCACAGGTCTACGAGCAGTACTTC. Amino acids: CAIRLSPQVYEQYF.

Ten or more counts support this clonotype. The V gene is TRBV12-3 or TRBV12-4, the J gene TRBJ2-3; 12 nucleotides line up with TRBD2. The V gene end was trimmed by 6 bases and the J gene end by 5 bases; junction bases not matched to a gene: 3. The CDR3 spans 14 residues. Here the CDR3 DNA reads TGTGCCAGCAGACGACTAGCGGGAGAAGATACGCAGTATTTT. Amino acids: CASRRLAGEDTQYF.

This sequence joins TRBV15 and TRBJ2-1; weak D call: TRBD2 (6 bases). Germline CDR1 is LNHNV and CDR2 is YYDKDF (reference sequence). The CDR3 runs to 14 residues. Between the trimmed V and J ends, which lost 1 base and 6 bases, there was a span of 10 bases. The DNA of the CDR3 is TGTGCCACCAGCAGAGGCGGGGTCTCCAATGAGCAGTTCTTC. Its translation is CATSRGGVSNEQFF. The complete variable domain, with remaining parts taken from reference TRBV15 and TRBJ2-1, reads DAMVIQNPRYQVTQFGKPVTLSCSQTLNHNVMYWYQQKSSQAPKLLFHYYDKDFNNEADTPDNFQSRRPNTSFCFLDIRSPGLGDTAMYLCATSRGGVSNEQFFGPGTRLTVL.

This clonotype was observed at least ten times. V gene TRBV12-3 or TRBV12-4 combines with J gene TRBJ1-5; no definite D call. This CDR3 region has 17 residues. V dropped 5 bases and J dropped 5 bases, with 22 bases sitting between them. CDR3 sequence reads: CASSPDPDPIDHQPQHF. CDR3 bases: TGTGCCAGCAGTCCAGACCCAGACCCGATCGATCATCAGCCCCAGCATTTT.

This clonotype was recorded at least ten times. The chain links TRBV5-1 to TRBJ1-2; TRBD1 is a possible D gene (5 bases). Trimming took 4 bases from V and 2 from J, leaving 12 bases between them. Germline CDR1 and CDR2: SGHRS and YFSETQ. This CDR3 region has 14 residues. CDR3 nucleotide sequence: TGCGCCAGCAGCCAGGGAGGATTCAACTATGGCTACACCTTC. As protein: CASSQGGFNYGYTF.

The genes are TRBV20-1 and TRBJ1-5, with 10 bases that match TRBD1. Germline-derived CDR1 and CDR2 are DFQATT and SNEGSKA (reference sequence). J lost 2 bases, V lost 6 bases, and 10 bases had no gene match. This CDR3 contains 16 residues. The CDR3 protein is CSARGQGSLGNQPQHF. DNA of the CDR3: TGCAGTGCCCGGGGACAGGGGTCCCTCGGCAATCAGCCCCAGCATTTT.

This clonotype was seen more than once but under ten times. The chain recombines TRBV5-5 with TRBJ2-7, with 8 bases aligning to TRBD1. The J segment lost 5 bases and the V segment lost 7 bases, leaving 20 bases of the junction unmatched. CDR1 and CDR2 (germline): SGHKS, YYEKEE (reference sequence). This CDR3 comprises 17 residues. The CDR3 reads CASAVGQGRGKSDEQYF. CDR3 DNA: TGTGCCAGCGCCGTAGGACAGGGACGGGGGAAAAGCGACGAGCAGTACTTC. The complete variable domain, with remaining parts taken from reference TRBV5-5 and TRBJ2-7, reads DAGVTQSPTHLIKTRGQQVTLRCSPISGHKSVSWYQQVLGQGPQFIFQYYEKEERGRGNFPDRFSARQFPNYSSELNVNALLLGDSALYLCASAVGQGRGKSDEQYFGPGTRLTVT.

This clonotype was seen a handful of times. This chain joins TRBV7-9 and TRBJ1-2; TRBD1 might be the D (6 bases). V lost 5 bases to trimming and J lost 13 bases, with 20 bases between them. The CDR3 has 13 residues. Germline values: CDR1 SEHNR, CDR2 FQNEAQ (reference sequence). Here the CDR3 reads CASSQQGGAGGTF. The CDR3 nucleotides read TGTGCCAGCAGCCAACAGGGCGGGGCAGGAGGCACCTTC.

The chain links TRBV21-1 to TRBJ1-1. TRBV21-1 is deemed a pseudogene. The CDR3 spans 9 residues. The CDR3 loop reads CATPCEAFF. CDR3 coding DNA: TGTGCCACACCATGTGAAGCTTTCTTT.

The table lists this clonotype with a few counts. The rearrangement links TRBV5-1 to TRBJ2-7; D gene unclear. Germline assignment: CDR1 SGHRS and CDR2 YFSETQ. The CDR3 spans 13 residues. Trimming took 1 base from V and 0 from J, leaving 5 bases between them. Here the CDR3 DNA reads TGCGCCAGCAGCTTGTCGAACTCCTACGAGCAGTACTTC. Protein product: CASSLSNSYEQYF. The full variable domain, completed using reference TRBV5-1 and TRBJ2-7, is KAGVTQTPRYLIKTRGQQVTLSCSPISGHRSVSWYQQTPGQGLQFLFEYFSETQRNKGNFPGRFSGRQFSNSRSEMNVSTLELGDSALYLCASSLSNSYEQYFGPGTRLTVT.

This clonotype was counted a few times. The chain is built from TRBV6-2 or TRBV6-3 and TRBJ1-4; 10 nucleotides line up with TRBD1. The CDR3 sequence is 15 residues long. Trimming removed 8 bases from V and 6 bases from J; junction bases left unmatched: 9. Germline CDR1 and CDR2: MNHEY and SVGEGT. The DNA of the CDR3 is TGTGCCAGCGCCCGCGGAGGGACAGGGGATGAAAAACTGTTTTTT. Translated, it gives CASARGGTGDEKLFF.

The count of this clonotype is one. J is TRBJ1-1 and V is TRBV18; D is possibly TRBD1 (5 bases). The CDR3 has 14 residues. The germline V gene has CDR1 KGHSH and CDR2 LQKENI. The ends were cut back, 3 bases at V and 8 bases at J, with 16 bases in the middle. The CDR3 reads CASSPISGLGEAFF. The CDR3 coding sequence is TGTGCCAGCTCACCTATATCGGGACTGGGAGAAGCTTTCTTT.

The chain has TRBV7-9 and TRBJ2-5; D gene ambiguous. CDR1 SEHNR and CDR2 FQNEAQ come from the germline V gene (reference sequence). This CDR3 comprises 15 residues. Trimming removed 3 bases from V and 3 bases from J, with 14 bases in between. The CDR3 sequence is CASSFRRIMEETQYF. The CDR3 DNA reads as TGTGCCAGCAGCTTCAGGCGGATAATGGAAGAGACCCAGTACTTC.

The V gene is TRBV21-1, the J gene TRBJ2-4; TRBD1, the D gene given by the table, was not confirmed from the DNA. TRBV21-1 constitutes a pseudogene. CDR3 size: 20 residues. The CDR3 DNA follows: TGTGCCAGCAGCAAAGCCATATTTACGACAGAGACTTTAGCCAAAAACATTCAGTACTTC. Its translation: CASSKAIFTTETLAKNIQYF.

This clonotype showed up many times. J is TRBJ2-2 and V is TRBV6-5, with D possibly matching TRBD1 (5 bases). The CDR3 has 15 amino acids. Trimming removed 0 bases at V and 0 bases at J, with 5 bases between. The germline V gene has CDR1 MNHEY and CDR2 SVGAGI. The CDR3 sequence is CASSYSGPNTGELFF. The DNA of the CDR3 is TGTGCCAGCAGTTACTCGGGGCCGAACACCGGGGAGCTGTTTTTT.

This clonotype was observed a few times. V is TRBV10-2 and J is TRBJ1-1, with D maybe TRBD1 (5 bases). Trimming shortened V by 7 bases and J by 8 bases, and 14 bases separated the two germline ends. CDR1 and CDR2 from the germline V gene are WSHSY and SAAADI. The length of the CDR3 is 12 residues. The CDR3 sequence: CASKGGASEAFF. In DNA, the CDR3 is TGCGCCAGCAAAGGAGGGGCGTCCGAAGCTTTCTTT.

The rearrangement joins TRBV7-6 to TRBJ2-7, with D possibly matching TRBD2 (7 bases). The V gene's germline CDR1 is SGHVS and CDR2 FNYEAQ. Trimming pared 1 base from V and 5 bases from J, leaving 15 bases between. The CDR3 is made up of 15 amino acids. The DNA for the CDR3 is TGTGCCAGCAGCTTAGGGGGGGGCCCGTCAAACGAGCAGTACTTC. As protein: CASSLGGGPSNEQYF.

This clonotype was seen a few times. The V and J genes are TRBV15 and TRBJ2-7; 8 positions agree with TRBD2. V dropped 0 bases and J dropped 7; count of bases not matched to a gene: 5. CDR1 and CDR2 from the germline V gene are LNHNV and YYDKDF (reference sequence). The CDR3 contains 14 residues. The CDR3 is CATSREGLDGEQYF. The CDR3 DNA sequence: TGTGCCACCAGCAGAGAGGGACTAGATGGTGAGCAGTACTTC.

The sample holds many counts of this clonotype. This chain links TRBV5-1 with TRBJ2-1; D ambiguous. V lost 5 bases, J lost 1 base, and 16 bases lay in between. Germline assignment: CDR1 SGHRS and CDR2 YFSETQ. This CDR3 is built from 16 residues. For the CDR3, the DNA is TGCGCCAGCAGTTTCGGTTCCACCAGGTCCTACAATGAGCAGTTCTTC. Translating it yields CASSFGSTRSYNEQFF.

This clonotype showed up just a few times. This chain joins TRBV28 and TRBJ1-4; 8 bases agree with TRBD1. CDR3 length equals 15 residues. The germline V gene encodes CDR1 MDHEN and CDR2 SYDVKM. J was trimmed by 7 bases and V by 7 bases; bases with no gene match: 11. This chain's CDR3 is CASMNQGAMGEKLFF. The CDR3, as DNA: TGTGCCAGCATGAATCAGGGGGCGATGGGTGAAAAACTGTTTTTT.

This chain links TRBV11-2 with TRBJ2-3, with 8 bases identical to TRBD1. After removal of 1 base from V and 2 bases from J, the junction contained 14 bases not matched to a gene. CDR1 and CDR2 from the germline V gene are SGHAT and FQNNGV. The CDR3 runs to 19 residues. The CDR3 DNA sequence: TGTGCCAGCAGCTTAGGAGACTTATGGGGACAGGTAAACACAGATACGCAGTATTTT. Translated: CASSLGDLWGQVNTDTQYF. Full variable domain (remainder filled in from reference TRBV11-2 and TRBJ2-3): EAGVAQSPRYKIIEKRQSVAFWCNPISGHATLYWYQQILGQGPKLLIQFQNNGVVDDSQLPKDRFSAERLKGVDSTLKIQPAKLEDSAVYLCASSLGDLWGQVNTDTQYFGPGTRLTVL.